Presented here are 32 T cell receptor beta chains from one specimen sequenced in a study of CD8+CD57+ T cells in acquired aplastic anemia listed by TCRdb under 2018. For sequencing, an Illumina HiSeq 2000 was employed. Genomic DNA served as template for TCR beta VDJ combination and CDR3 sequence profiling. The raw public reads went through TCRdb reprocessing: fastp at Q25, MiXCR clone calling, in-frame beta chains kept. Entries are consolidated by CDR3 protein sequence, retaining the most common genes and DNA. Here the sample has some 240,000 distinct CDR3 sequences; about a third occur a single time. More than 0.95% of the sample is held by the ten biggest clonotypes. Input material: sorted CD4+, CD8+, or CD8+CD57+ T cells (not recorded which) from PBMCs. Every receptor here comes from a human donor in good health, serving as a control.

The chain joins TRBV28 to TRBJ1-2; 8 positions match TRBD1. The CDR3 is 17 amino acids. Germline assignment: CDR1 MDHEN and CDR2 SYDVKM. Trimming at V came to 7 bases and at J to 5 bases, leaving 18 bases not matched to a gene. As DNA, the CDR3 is TGTGCCAGCAATGCCCCGGGACAGGCGGCGGAGGGGTATGGCTACACCTTC. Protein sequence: CASNAPGQAAEGYGYTF.

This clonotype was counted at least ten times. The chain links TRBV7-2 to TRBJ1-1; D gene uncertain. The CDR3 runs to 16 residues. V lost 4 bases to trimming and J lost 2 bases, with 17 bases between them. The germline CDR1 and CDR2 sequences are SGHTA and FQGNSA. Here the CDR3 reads CASSSQIRQPNTEAFF. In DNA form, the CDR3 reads TGTGCCAGCAGCTCCCAAATCCGGCAGCCTAACACTGAAGCTTTCTTT.

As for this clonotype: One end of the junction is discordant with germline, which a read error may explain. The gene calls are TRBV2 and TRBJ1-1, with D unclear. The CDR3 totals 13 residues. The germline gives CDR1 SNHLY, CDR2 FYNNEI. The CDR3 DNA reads TGTGCCGGCAGATACGGATCGGACACTGAAGCTTTCTTT. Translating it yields CAGRYGSDTEAFF.

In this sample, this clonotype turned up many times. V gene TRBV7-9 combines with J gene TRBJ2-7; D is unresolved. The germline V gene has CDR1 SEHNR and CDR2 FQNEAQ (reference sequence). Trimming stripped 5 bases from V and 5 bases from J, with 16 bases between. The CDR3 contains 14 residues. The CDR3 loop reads CASSLASFFHEQYF. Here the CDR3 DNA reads TGTGCCAGCAGCCTGGCCTCCTTTTTCCACGAGCAGTACTTC.

Here the CDR3 reads CASSSIGSTYEQYF. The DNA of the CDR3 is TGTGCCAGCAGCTCTATTGGGAGCACATACGAGCAGTACTTC. The chain carries TRBV6-1 and TRBJ2-7, with D perhaps TRBD2 (5 bases). The CDR3 is made up of 14 amino acids. Germline V lookup: CDR1 MNHNS, CDR2 SASEGT. V was shortened by 6 bases and J by 4 bases, with 16 bases between the two germline ends.

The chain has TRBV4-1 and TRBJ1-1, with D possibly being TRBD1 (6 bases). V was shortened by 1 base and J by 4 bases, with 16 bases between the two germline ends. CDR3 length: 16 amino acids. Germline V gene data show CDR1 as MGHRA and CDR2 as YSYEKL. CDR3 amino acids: CASSQVGVKGGTEAFF. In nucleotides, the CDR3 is TGCGCCAGCAGCCAAGTAGGGGTCAAAGGGGGCACTGAAGCTTTCTTT.

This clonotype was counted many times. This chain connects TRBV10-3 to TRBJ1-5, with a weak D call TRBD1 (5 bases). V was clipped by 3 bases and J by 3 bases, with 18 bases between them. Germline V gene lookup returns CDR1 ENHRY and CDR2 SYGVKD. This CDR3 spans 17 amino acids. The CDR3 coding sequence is TGTGCCATCAGTGAAACAGGAGGGGATTGGTTCAATCAGCCCCAGCATTTT. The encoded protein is CAISETGGDWFNQPQHF.

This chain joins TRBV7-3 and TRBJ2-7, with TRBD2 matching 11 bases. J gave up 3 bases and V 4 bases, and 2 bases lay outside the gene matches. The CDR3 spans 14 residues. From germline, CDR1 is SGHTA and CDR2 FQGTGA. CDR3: CASSSSGGYYEQYF. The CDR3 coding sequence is TGTGCCAGCAGCTCTAGCGGGGGGTACTACGAGCAGTACTTC.

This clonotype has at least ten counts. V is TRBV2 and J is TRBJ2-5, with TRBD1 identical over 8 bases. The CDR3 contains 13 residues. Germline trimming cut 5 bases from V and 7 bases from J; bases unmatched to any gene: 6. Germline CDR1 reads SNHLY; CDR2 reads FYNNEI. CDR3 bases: TGTGCCAGCAGTCACGACAGGGGAGGGACCCAGTACTTC. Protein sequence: CASSHDRGGTQYF.

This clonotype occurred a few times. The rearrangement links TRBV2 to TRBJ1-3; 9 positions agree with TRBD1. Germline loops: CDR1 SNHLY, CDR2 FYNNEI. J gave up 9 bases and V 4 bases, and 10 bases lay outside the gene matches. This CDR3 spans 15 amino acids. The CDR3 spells CASSATGGRKFTIYF. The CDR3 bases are TGTGCCAGCAGTGCGACAGGGGGGCGAAAATTCACCATATATTTT.

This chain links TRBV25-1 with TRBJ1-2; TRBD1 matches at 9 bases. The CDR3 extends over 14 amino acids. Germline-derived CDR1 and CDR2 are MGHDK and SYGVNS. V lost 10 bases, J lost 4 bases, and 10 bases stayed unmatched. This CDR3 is CATHTGGAGYGYTF. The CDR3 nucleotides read TGTGCCACCCATACAGGGGGCGCAGGCTATGGCTACACCTTC.

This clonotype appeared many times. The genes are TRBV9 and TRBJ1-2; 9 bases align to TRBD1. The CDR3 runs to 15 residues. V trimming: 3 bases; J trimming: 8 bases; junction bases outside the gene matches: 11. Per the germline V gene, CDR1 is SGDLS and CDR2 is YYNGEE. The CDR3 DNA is TGTGCCAGCAGCGCCTATCTCGGGACAGGGCAAGGCTACACCTTC. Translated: CASSAYLGTGQGYTF.

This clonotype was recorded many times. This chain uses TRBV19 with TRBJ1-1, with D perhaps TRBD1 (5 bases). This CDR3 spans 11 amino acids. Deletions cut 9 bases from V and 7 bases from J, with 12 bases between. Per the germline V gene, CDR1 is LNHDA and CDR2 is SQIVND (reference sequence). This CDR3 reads CARGRTLEAFF. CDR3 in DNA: TGTGCCAGGGGACGGACTCTTGAAGCTTTCTTT.

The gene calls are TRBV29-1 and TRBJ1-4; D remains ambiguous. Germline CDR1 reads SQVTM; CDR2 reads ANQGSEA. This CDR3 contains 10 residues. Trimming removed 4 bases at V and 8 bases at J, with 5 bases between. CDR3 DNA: TGCAGCGTTGGGCAGGAAAAACTGTTTTTT. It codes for CSVGQEKLFF.

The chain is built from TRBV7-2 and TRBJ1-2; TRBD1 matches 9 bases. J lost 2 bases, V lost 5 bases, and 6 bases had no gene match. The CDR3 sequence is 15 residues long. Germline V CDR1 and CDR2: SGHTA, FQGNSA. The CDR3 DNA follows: TGTGCCAGCAGCCCGATGACAGGGGGAAACTATGGCTACACCTTC. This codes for CASSPMTGGNYGYTF.

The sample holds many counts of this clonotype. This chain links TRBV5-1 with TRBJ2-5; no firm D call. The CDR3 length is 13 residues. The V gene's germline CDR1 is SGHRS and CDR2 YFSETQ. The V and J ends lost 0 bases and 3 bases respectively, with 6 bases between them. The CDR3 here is CASSLVTEETQYF. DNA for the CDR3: TGCGCCAGCAGCTTGGTAACAGAAGAGACCCAGTACTTC.

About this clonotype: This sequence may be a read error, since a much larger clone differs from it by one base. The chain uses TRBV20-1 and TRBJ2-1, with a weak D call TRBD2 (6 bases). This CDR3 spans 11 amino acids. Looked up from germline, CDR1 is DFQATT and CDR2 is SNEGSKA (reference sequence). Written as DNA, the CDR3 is TGCAATGCTAGTGCGGGCGGGAAGCAGTTCTTC. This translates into CNASAGGKQFF.

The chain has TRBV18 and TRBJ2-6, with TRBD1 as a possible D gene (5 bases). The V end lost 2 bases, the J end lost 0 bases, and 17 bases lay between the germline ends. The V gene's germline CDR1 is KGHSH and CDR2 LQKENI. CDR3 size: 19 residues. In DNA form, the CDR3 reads TGTGCCAGCTCACCAGTTCCTTCTCAGGGTATCTCTGGGGCCAACGTCCTGACTTTC. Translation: CASSPVPSQGISGANVLTF.

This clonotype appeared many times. CDR3 in amino acids: CASSRFTGDYGYTF. The DNA for the CDR3 is TGTGCCAGCAGTAGGTTTACAGGGGACTATGGCTACACCTTC. This chain uses TRBV7-9 with TRBJ1-2; 7 bases are a match to TRBD1. This CDR3 region has 14 residues. V lost 6 bases, J lost 3 bases, and 7 bases stayed unmatched. Germline lookup yields CDR1 SEHNR and CDR2 FQNEAQ (reference sequence).

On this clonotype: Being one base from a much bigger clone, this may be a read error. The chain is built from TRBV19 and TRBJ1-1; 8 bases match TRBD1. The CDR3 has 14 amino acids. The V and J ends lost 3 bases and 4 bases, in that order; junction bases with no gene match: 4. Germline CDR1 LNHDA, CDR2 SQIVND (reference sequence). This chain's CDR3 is CASSIFDRGTEAFF. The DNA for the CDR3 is TGTGCCAGTAGTATTTTCGACAGGGGCACTGAAGCTTTCTTT.

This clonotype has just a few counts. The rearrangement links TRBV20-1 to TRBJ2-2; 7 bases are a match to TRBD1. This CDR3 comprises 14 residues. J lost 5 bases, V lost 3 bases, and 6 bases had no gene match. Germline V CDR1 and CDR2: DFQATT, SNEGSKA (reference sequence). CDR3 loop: CSASHPQGTGELFF. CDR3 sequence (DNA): TGCAGTGCTAGCCACCCACAGGGGACCGGGGAGCTGTTTTTT.

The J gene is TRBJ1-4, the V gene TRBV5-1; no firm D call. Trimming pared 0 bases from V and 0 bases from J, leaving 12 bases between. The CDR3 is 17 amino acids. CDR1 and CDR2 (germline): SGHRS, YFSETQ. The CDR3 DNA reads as TGCGCCAGCAGCTTGGGGTTGGGTATTGCAACTAATGAAAAACTGTTTTTT. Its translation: CASSLGLGIATNEKLFF.

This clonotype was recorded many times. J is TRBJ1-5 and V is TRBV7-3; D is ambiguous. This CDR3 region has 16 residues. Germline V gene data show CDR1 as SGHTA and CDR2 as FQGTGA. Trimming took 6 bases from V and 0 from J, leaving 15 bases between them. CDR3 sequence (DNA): TGTGCCAGCAGTCTTTCCATGTTCCATAGCAATCAGCCCCAGCATTTT. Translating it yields CASSLSMFHSNQPQHF.

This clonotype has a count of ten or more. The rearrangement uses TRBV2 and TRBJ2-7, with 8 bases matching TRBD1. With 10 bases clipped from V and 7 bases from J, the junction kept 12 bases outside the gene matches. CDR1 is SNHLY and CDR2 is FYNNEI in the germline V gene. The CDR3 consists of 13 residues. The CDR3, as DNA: TGTGCCATCTCAGGGGGCGAGATGAGAGAGCAGTACTTC. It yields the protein CAISGGEMREQYF. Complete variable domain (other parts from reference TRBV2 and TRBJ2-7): EPEVTQTPSHQVTQMGQEVILRCVPISNHLYFYWYRQILGQKVEFLVSFYNNEISEKSEIFDDQFSVERPDGSNFTLKIRSTKLEDSAMYFCAISGGEMREQYFGPGTRLTVT.

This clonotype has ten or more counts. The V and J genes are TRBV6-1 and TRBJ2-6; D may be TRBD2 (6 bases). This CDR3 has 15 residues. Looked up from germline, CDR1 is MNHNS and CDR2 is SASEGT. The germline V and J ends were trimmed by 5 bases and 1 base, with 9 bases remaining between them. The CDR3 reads CASSRAGSGANVLTF. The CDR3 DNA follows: TGTGCCAGCAGTCGCGCGGGGTCTGGGGCCAACGTCCTGACTTTC.

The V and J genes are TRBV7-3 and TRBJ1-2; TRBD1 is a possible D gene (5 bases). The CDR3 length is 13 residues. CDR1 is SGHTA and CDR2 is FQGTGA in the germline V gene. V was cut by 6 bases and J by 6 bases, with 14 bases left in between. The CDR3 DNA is TGTGCCAGCAGTGCTAGGGGCCAGAATGGCTACACCTTC. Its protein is CASSARGQNGYTF.

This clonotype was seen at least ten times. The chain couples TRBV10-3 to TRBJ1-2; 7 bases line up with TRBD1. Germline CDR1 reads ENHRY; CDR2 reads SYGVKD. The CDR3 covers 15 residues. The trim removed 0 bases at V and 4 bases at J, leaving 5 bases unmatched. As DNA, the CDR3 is TGTGCCATCAGTGAGTCGAGGGCAGGGGGCTATGGCTACACCTTC. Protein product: CAISESRAGGYGYTF.

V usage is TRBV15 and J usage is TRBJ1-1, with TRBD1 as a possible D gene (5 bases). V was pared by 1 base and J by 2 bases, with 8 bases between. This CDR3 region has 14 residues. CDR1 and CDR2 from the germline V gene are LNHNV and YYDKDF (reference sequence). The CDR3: CATSRGGTNTEAFF. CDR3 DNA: TGTGCCACCAGCAGAGGGGGCACAAACACTGAAGCTTTCTTT.

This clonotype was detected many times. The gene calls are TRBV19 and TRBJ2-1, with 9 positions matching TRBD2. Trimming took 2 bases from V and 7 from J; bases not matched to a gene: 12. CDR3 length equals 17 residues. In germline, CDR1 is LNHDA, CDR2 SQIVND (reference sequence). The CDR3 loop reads CASSIPWGTSHNNEQFF. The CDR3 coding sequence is TGTGCCAGTAGTATACCATGGGGGACTAGCCATAATAATGAGCAGTTCTTC.

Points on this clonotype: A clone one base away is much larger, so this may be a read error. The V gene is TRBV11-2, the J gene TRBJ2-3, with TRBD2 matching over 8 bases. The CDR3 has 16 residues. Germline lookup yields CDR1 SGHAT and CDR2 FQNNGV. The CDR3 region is CAGRRGGPMTADTQYF. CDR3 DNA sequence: TGTGCCGGCAGGCGCGGGGGGCCAATGACTGCTGATACGCAGTATTTT.

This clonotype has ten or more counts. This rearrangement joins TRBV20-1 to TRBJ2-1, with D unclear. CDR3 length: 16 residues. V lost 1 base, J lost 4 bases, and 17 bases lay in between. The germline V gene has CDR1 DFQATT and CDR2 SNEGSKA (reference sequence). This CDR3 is CSARVSVVTDYNEQFF. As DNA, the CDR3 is TGCAGTGCTAGAGTATCGGTAGTAACGGATTACAATGAGCAGTTCTTC.

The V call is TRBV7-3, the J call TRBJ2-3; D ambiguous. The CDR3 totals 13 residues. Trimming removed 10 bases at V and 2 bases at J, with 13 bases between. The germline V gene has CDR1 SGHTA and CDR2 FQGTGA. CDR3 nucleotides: TGTGCCATGCCGGCCGACTTCACAGATACGCAGTATTTT. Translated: CAMPADFTDTQYF.